The clone carrying this TCR beta chain has only one observation. The data were taken from a study of control samples from healthy donors and cancer patients. Profiling relied on immunoSEQ multiplex PCR, and the TCRdb table lists in-frame clones only, not all of them. Of some 150,000 clones detected, 94% appear once; the ten largest clones hold less than 15%. The V end was cut by 2 bases, the J end by 8 bases, with 19 bases between. This CDR3 has 15 amino acids. Germline V gives CDR1 SGHNT, CDR2 YYREEE (reference sequence). The V call is TRBV5-4, the J call TRBJ1-1; D may be TRBD1 (5 bases). This receptor was identified in a man between 40 and 49 years old in good health. What was sequenced was blood. The CDR3 DNA follows: TGTGCCAGCAGCTTCCAGGGACGTCCAGGAGGGGAAGCTTTCTTT. This codes for CASSFQGRPGGEAFF. Supplemented by reference TRBV5-4 and TRBJ1-1, the full variable domain reads ETGVTQSPTHLIKTRGQQVTLRCSSQSGHNTVSWYQQALGQGPQFIFQYYREEENGRGNFPPRFSGLQFPNYSSELNVNALELDDSALYLCASSFQGRPGGEAFFGQGTRLTVV.